The next 23 T cell receptor beta chains were all read from a single sample in a study of PD-L1 blockade in urothelial cancer. Indicated time point: pretreatment peripheral blood. Using immunoSEQ multiplex PCR, the repertoire was profiled, and TCRdb retains in-frame clones only, with some absent. The data contain over 100,000 clones, around 85% of them singletons. The input for sequencing was PBMCs, taken around atezolizumab (anti-PD-L1) treatment. The receptors come from a man aged 50 or older with urothelial cancer.

A few counts support this clone. J is TRBJ1-5 and V is TRBV5-6, with no clear D. Looked up from germline, CDR1 is SGHDT and CDR2 is YYEEEE. V was cut by 4 bases and J by 4 bases, with 12 bases left in between. This CDR3 is built from 14 residues. CDR3 sequence (DNA): TGTGCCAGCAGCCTGGGAGACATTAATCAGCCCCAGCATTTT. Its translation: CASSLGDINQPQHF.

This CDR3 reads CASSDRGDEKLFF. Written as DNA, the CDR3 is TGTGCCAGCAGTGACAGGGGGGACGAAAAACTGTTTTTT. The chain joins TRBV6-1 to TRBJ1-4; 7 nucleotides match TRBD1. V was clipped by 3 bases and J by 8 bases; unmatched bases: 3. The CDR3 covers 13 residues. Germline CDR1 MNHNS, CDR2 SASEGT.

The rearrangement uses TRBV4-1 and TRBJ2-1; a weak D match, TRBD2 (6 bases). Germline assignment: CDR1 MGHRA and CDR2 YSYEKL. The CDR3 is made up of 16 amino acids. Trimming cost V 1 base and J 4 bases, with 14 bases left between them. The CDR3 protein is CASSQAPSALYNEQFF. The CDR3 DNA reads as TGCGCCAGCAGCCAAGCCCCTAGCGCTTTATACAATGAGCAGTTCTTC.

J is TRBJ2-1 and V is TRBV18; TRBD1 agrees at 9 bases. In germline, CDR1 is KGHSH, CDR2 LQKENI. This CDR3 is 16 amino acids long. Trimming cost V 6 bases and J 4 bases; bases outside gene matches: 10. The CDR3 sequence: CASSIRTGALYNEQFF. As DNA, the CDR3 is TGTGCCAGCTCGATTAGGACAGGGGCTTTGTACAATGAGCAGTTCTTC.

The rearrangement joins TRBV5-1 to TRBJ2-7; 8 bases fit TRBD2. Germline V gene lookup returns CDR1 SGHRS and CDR2 YFSETQ. CDR3 length: 16 residues. V lost 0 bases to trimming and J lost 6 bases; unmatched junction nucleotides: 11. The DNA for the CDR3 is TGCGCCAGCAGCTTGGTTGCGGGGACTAGTCTAAGCGAGCAGTACTTC. It translates to CASSLVAGTSLSEQYF.

The V call is TRBV2, the J call TRBJ2-1; D remains ambiguous. This CDR3 spans 15 amino acids. Trimming stripped 7 bases from V and 6 bases from J, with 19 bases between. The germline V gene has CDR1 SNHLY and CDR2 FYNNEI. CDR3 amino acids: CASTLAPNTINEQFF. The CDR3 bases are TGTGCCAGCACACTGGCGCCGAACACTATCAATGAGCAGTTCTTC.

The V call is TRBV30, the J call TRBJ1-2, with 8 bases aligning to TRBD1. Germline CDR1 is GTSNPN and CDR2 is SVGIG (reference sequence). The CDR3 is made up of 13 amino acids. V shed 0 bases, J shed 3 bases, and the junction held 0 bases outside the gene matches. CDR3 nucleotides: TGTGCCTGGAGTGTACAGGGGGACTATGGCTACACCTTC. It yields the protein CAWSVQGDYGYTF.

This clone was observed a few times. V gene TRBV2 combines with J gene TRBJ2-2; a possible D gene is TRBD2 (6 bases). CDR3 length: 14 residues. CDR1 SNHLY and CDR2 FYNNEI come from the germline V gene. The germline V and J ends were trimmed by 6 bases and 2 bases, with 10 bases remaining between them. CDR3: CASRQGLNTGELFF. CDR3 DNA sequence: TGTGCCAGCAGGCAGGGACTTAACACCGGGGAGCTGTTTTTT.

In its sample, this clone was seen a few times. V is TRBV30 and J is TRBJ2-7; TRBD2 agrees at 9 bases. CDR3 length: 16 amino acids. Losses at the gene ends were 0 bases for V and 4 bases for J; bases not matched to a gene: 10. Germline CDR1 reads GTSNPN; CDR2 reads SVGIG (reference sequence). The CDR3 DNA sequence: TGTGCCTGGAGTGTTCTGTCGGGGCTAGCGGGATACGAGCAGTACTTC. It is translated as CAWSVLSGLAGYEQYF.

The CDR3 is CASRADSGSSTDTQYF. The CDR3 DNA reads as TGTGCCAGTAGAGCGGACAGCGGGAGCAGCACAGATACGCAGTATTTT. The chain links TRBV19 to TRBJ2-3; 8 bases fit TRBD2. The CDR3 runs to 16 residues. Germline V gene sequence: CDR1 LNHDA, CDR2 SQIVND (reference sequence). Losses at the gene ends were 6 bases for V and 0 bases for J; bases not matched to a gene: 8.

CDR3: CASSLVAGRYEQFF. CDR3 bases: TGTGCCAGCAGCTTGGTAGCGGGAAGGTATGAGCAGTTCTTC. The V gene is TRBV11-2, the J gene TRBJ2-1; 8 nucleotides line up with TRBD2. The trim removed 3 bases at V and 8 bases at J, leaving 6 bases unmatched. CDR1 SGHAT and CDR2 FQNNGV come from the germline V gene. This CDR3 spans 14 amino acids.

The V call is TRBV11-2, the J call TRBJ2-2; tentatively, D is TRBD2 (6 bases). The germline V gene has CDR1 SGHAT and CDR2 FQNNGV. The CDR3 spans 13 residues. V was trimmed by 5 bases and J by 4 bases, leaving 8 bases between them. In DNA, the CDR3 is TGTGCCAGCAGCCCCGGGAGCACCGGGGAGCTGTTTTTT. This encodes CASSPGSTGELFF. Filled out from reference TRBV11-2 and TRBJ2-2, the complete variable domain reads EAGVAQSPRYKIIEKRQSVAFWCNPISGHATLYWYQQILGQGPKLLIQFQNNGVVDDSQLPKDRFSAERLKGVDSTLKIQPAKLEDSAVYLCASSPGSTGELFFGEGSRLTVL.

V gene TRBV1 combines with J gene TRBJ2-7; the DNA was not compared with TRBD2, the D call given in the table. TRBV1 is flagged as a pseudogene. The CDR3 is made up of 17 amino acids. DNA of the CDR3: TGCACCAGCAGCCAAGAATCTCCCCGCGGGAGGTTTCTCGAGCAGTACTTC. Translation: CTSSQESPRGRFLEQYF.

V is TRBV19 and J is TRBJ1-3; perhaps TRBD1 as D (5 bases). CDR3 length equals 16 residues. From germline, CDR1 is LNHDA and CDR2 SQIVND (reference sequence). Trimming left V 6 bases short and J 1 base short, with 16 bases between. The CDR3: CASRQSGLNSGNTIYF. CDR3 in DNA: TGTGCCAGTAGACAATCGGGACTAAATTCTGGAAACACCATATATTTT.

This clone was seen only a few times. The gene calls are TRBV4-1 and TRBJ2-1, with 9 bases aligning to TRBD2. The germline V gene has CDR1 MGHRA and CDR2 YSYEKL. This CDR3 is 16 amino acids long. V shed 1 base, J shed 2 bases, and the junction held 3 bases outside the gene matches. The CDR3 DNA follows: TGCGCCAGCAGCCAAGGCCTAGCGGGAACCTACAATGAGCAGTTCTTC. Translating it yields CASSQGLAGTYNEQFF.

The rearrangement joins TRBV5-1 to TRBJ2-5, with D possibly being TRBD1 (6 bases). CDR3 length: 15 amino acids. V was trimmed by 0 bases and J by 5 bases, leaving 14 bases between them. The germline gives CDR1 SGHRS, CDR2 YFSETQ. CDR3 nucleotide sequence: TGCGCCAGCAGCTTGGGCAGGGGAAACGGGGAGACCCAGTACTTC. Amino acids: CASSLGRGNGETQYF.

This chain uses TRBV6-6 with TRBJ2-2; 11 positions match TRBD2. The CDR3 is 16 residues long. Germline V gene sequence: CDR1 MNHNY, CDR2 SVGAGI (reference sequence). With 6 bases clipped from V and 3 bases from J, the junction kept 6 bases outside the gene matches. As DNA, the CDR3 is TGTGCCAGCAGCCATAGCGGGAGGGGCTACACCGGGGAGCTGTTTTTT. Translation gives CASSHSGRGYTGELFF.

The chain employs TRBV28 and TRBJ1-1, with 9 bases matching TRBD1. The CDR3 totals 16 residues. Germline CDR1 reads MDHEN; CDR2 reads SYDVKM. The junction had 7 bases not matched to a gene; V was cut back by 4 bases and J by 1 base. The CDR3 DNA follows: TGTGCCAGCAGTTCGCCCCCGGGACAGGGGAACACTGAAGCTTTCTTT. It yields the protein CASSSPPGQGNTEAFF. Combining the CDR3 with reference TRBV28 and TRBJ1-1 gives the whole variable domain DVKVTQSSRYLVKRTGEKVFLECVQDMDHENMFWYRQDPGLGLRLIYFSYDVKMKEKGDIPEGYSVSREKKERFSLILESASTNQTSMYLCASSSPPGQGNTEAFFGQGTRLTVV.

V is TRBV6-5 and J is TRBJ2-7, with TRBD2 matching over 8 bases. Per germline, CDR1 MNHEY and CDR2 SVGAGI. Trimming took 5 bases from V and 2 from J; bases not matched to a gene: 5. There are 14 residues in the CDR3. CDR3 nucleotides: TGTGCCAGCAGTCGGGAGGGGAGGACCTACGAGCAGTACTTC. Protein: CASSREGRTYEQYF.

The chain has TRBV10-2 and TRBJ2-7, with D tentatively TRBD1 (5 bases). V was shortened by 4 bases and J by 1 base, with 8 bases between the two germline ends. Germline-derived CDR1 and CDR2 are WSHSY and SAAADI. The CDR3 has 13 residues. CDR3 bases: TGCGCCAGCAGTGGAACAGGATCCTACGAGCAGTACTTC. Amino acid sequence: CASSGTGSYEQYF.

The chain carries TRBV11-2 and TRBJ2-7, with D possibly TRBD1 on 6 matching bases. CDR3 length equals 17 residues. V lost 2 bases, J lost 6 bases, and 23 bases lay in between. CDR1 is SGHAT and CDR2 is FQNNGV in the germline V gene. The chain's CDR3 is CASSLSSNRDAVGEQYF. In DNA, the CDR3 is TGTGCCAGCAGCTTATCTAGCAACAGGGACGCGGTAGGCGAGCAGTACTTC.

For the CDR3, the DNA is TGTGCCAGCAGTTTTCCGCAGGGCAGCACAGATACGCAGTATTTT. Translating gives CASSFPQGSTDTQYF. J is TRBJ2-3 and V is TRBV28; D is perhaps TRBD1 (5 bases). This CDR3 region has 15 residues. Trimming cost V 3 bases and J 0 bases, with 10 bases left between them. Germline CDR1 is MDHEN and CDR2 is SYDVKM.

This chain links TRBV5-8 with TRBJ1-4, with a tentative D call TRBD1 (5 bases). The CDR3 extends over 18 amino acids. CDR1 is SGHTS and CDR2 is YDEGEE in the germline V gene. Trimming removed 1 base from V and 1 base from J, with 17 bases in between. The chain's CDR3 is CASSLQLGDIGTNEKLFF. The CDR3 nucleotides read TGTGCCAGCAGCTTGCAGCTAGGGGATATTGGAACTAATGAAAAACTGTTTTTT.